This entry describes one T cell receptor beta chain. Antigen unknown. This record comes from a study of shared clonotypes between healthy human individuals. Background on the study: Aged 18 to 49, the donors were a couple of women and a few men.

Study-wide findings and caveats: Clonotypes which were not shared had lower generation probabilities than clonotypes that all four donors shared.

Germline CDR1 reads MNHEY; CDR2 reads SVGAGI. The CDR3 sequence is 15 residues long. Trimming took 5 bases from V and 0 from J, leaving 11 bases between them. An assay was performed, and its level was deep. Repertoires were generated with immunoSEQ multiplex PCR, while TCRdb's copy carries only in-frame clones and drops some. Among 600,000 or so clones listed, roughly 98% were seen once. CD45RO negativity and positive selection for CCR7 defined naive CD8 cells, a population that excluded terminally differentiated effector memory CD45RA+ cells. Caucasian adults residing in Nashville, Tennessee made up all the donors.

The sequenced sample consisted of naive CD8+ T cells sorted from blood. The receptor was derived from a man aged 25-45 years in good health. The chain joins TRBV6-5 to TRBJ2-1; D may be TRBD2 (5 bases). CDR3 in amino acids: CASSTDGLSYNEQFF. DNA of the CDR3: TGTGCCAGCAGTACCGATGGACTCTCCTACAATGAGCAGTTCTTC.